The rows below give T cell receptor beta chains drawn from one sample of a study of blood T cell repertoires in COVID-19. The method was immunoSEQ multiplex PCR; TCRdb's version includes in-frame clones alone and lacks a portion of them. The sample holds fewer than 350,000 clones, 70% to 90% seen once. Material for sequencing was PBMCs or T cells enriched from blood (not recorded which). Source of these receptors: a man in his thirties or forties who had recovered from COVID-19. Each CDR3 is given with its conserved first and last residue. The order of the fields is V gene, D gene, clone size, CDR3 length, J gene, CDR3 DNA, CDR3 protein. The D gene is left open where the match is weak. The size of a clone is reported for some rows only, either as once, few or many, or as a class for expanded clones.

>TRBV5-1|TRBD1|once|17|TRBJ1-6
TGCGCCAGCAGCCGAAGATGGGACAGGGGGCCAGATTCACCCCTCCACTTT
CASSRRWDRGPDSPLHF
>TRBV18|-|-|15|TRBJ1-2
TGTGCCAGCTCATCCAATCCGACTAGCGGACGTGGCTACACCTTC
CASSSNPTSGRGYTF
>TRBV5-1|-|-|14|TRBJ2-5
TGCGCCAGCAGCTTGGGCAGCCAAGAGGGGACCCAGTACTTC
CASSLGSQEGTQYF
>TRBV4-1|-|once|14|TRBJ1-2
TGCGCCAGCAGCCCTGCGGTGGCAGGGAATGGCTACACCTTC
CASSPAVAGNGYTF
>TRBV6-1|TRBD1|-|17|TRBJ1-1
TGTGCCAGCAGTGATCCCGTTTGGGACAGCCGTAACACTGAAGCTTTCTTT
CASSDPVWDSRNTEAFF
>TRBV20-1|-|once|14|TRBJ1-5
TGCAGTGCTAGTAATGCCAATTCGGGACAGCCCCAGCATTTT
CSASNANSGQPQHF
>TRBV5-1|TRBD1|few|14|TRBJ1-2
TGCGCCAGCAGCTCGGACAGGAGATTCGATGGCTACACCTTC
CASSSDRRFDGYTF
>TRBV5-4|TRBD1|-|17|TRBJ2-6
TGTGCCAGCAGCTTGGCATTGACAGGGCCTGGGGCCAACGTCCTGACTTTC
CASSLALTGPGANVLTF
>TRBV5-4|TRBD1|-|15|TRBJ1-2
TGTGCCAGCAGCTCAGGGGGACAGGCCGACTATGGCTACACCTTC
CASSSGGQADYGYTF
>TRBV3-1/TRBV3-2|-|-|14|TRBJ2-7
TGTGCCAGCAGCCAAGGTAGTAGTTCGGGGGAGCAGTACTTC
CASSQGSSSGEQYF
>TRBV5-1|TRBD2|-|16|TRBJ2-5
TGCGCCAGCAGCTTGGCGGGCGGGGGGGCCTCAGAGACCCAGTACTTC
CASSLAGGGASETQYF
>TRBV4-1|-|-|15|TRBJ1-1
TGCGCCAGCAACAAGTTTATTGGGGCGAACACTGAAGCTTTCTTT
CASNKFIGANTEAFF
>TRBV9|-|-|14|TRBJ1-2
TGTGCCAGCAGCGTGACAGATACTAACTATGGCTACACCTTC
CASSVTDTNYGYTF
>TRBV6-5|-|-|14|TRBJ1-4
TGTGCCAGCAAACCGGTCAACACTAATGAAAAACTGTTTTTT
CASKPVNTNEKLFF
>TRBV13|-|-|14|TRBJ2-7
TGTGCCAGCAGCTTTTGGGGCCATAACTACGAGCAGTACTTC
CASSFWGHNYEQYF
>TRBV9|TRBD1|-|14|TRBJ1-2
TGTGCCAGCAGCGTGCAACAGGGGGCTGAGGGCTACACCTTC
CASSVQQGAEGYTF
>TRBV27|-|few|13|TRBJ1-1
TGTGCCAGCAGTTTAAGTGCGGACACTGAAGCTTTCTTT
CASSLSADTEAFF
>TRBV4-2|-|-|16|TRBJ2-3
TGTGCCAGCAGCCAAGATGGGCAACTTGACACAGATACGCAGTATTTT
CASSQDGQLDTDTQYF
>TRBV6-5|TRBD1|once|15|TRBJ1-5
TGTGCCAGCAGCGCAGGACAGGGTCCCAATCAGCCCCAGCATTTT
CASSAGQGPNQPQHF
>TRBV6-5|-|-|14|TRBJ2-7
TGTGCCAGCAGTTACTCTCGCAGGGCCTACGAGCAGTACTTC
CASSYSRRAYEQYF
>TRBV10-3|TRBD2|once|16|TRBJ2-7
TGTGCCCTCACGCCAAAGGAGCGGGGCCCGCCCTACGAGCAGTACTTC
CALTPKERGPPYEQYF
>TRBV7-9|TRBD2|-|16|TRBJ2-3
TGTGCCAGCAGCTCCACTAGCGGGGGGGGCCGCGATACGCAGTATTTT
CASSSTSGGGRDTQYF